Included here is one TCR beta chain sequence, with context. Its antigen remains undetermined. Base-call qualities are not available, and no considerably larger clone is one nucleotide away. The data derive from a study of blood T cell repertoires in COVID-19 (TCRdb year 2020). General notes on the study: Samples from collaborators originated in the United States, Italy and Spain and spanned both the acute and convalescent phases of COVID-19. Where available, HLA class I and class II types were taken from metadata supplied by the sample provider and were not determined by assay-based typing. The dataset comprised deeply sampled blood TCRbeta repertoires from subjects exposed to, actively infected with, or recovered from COVID-19. The repertoires were released in a freely available public database meant as a resource for research on the immune response to SARS-CoV-2. The material from the prospective study consisted of cDNA or gDNA derived from T cells, B-cell-depleted T cells, or PBMCs. The samples were drawn from two sources: the first 160 participants of the ongoing ImmuneRACE study, and over 1,000 subjects contributed by 6 global collaborators. Nearly every sample came with metadata listing a de-identified subject ID, COVID-19 status, age in years and sex. Here is what the overall study found, with its caveats: Clinical and demographic metadata were provided uncurated, with the amount varying by source and participant.

Participants in the prospective study were aged about 18 to 95 years, lived in about two dozen United States geographic areas, and enrolled through a virtual design. In the prospective study, cohorts were assigned on the basis of participant-reported clinical history obtained from a screening survey and a study questionnaire. For ImmuneRACE Cohort 3, a participant was defined as recovered based on two consecutive negative NP/OP PCR tests, clearance by a healthcare professional, or resolution of symptoms. Each participant in the prospective study had whole blood, serum and a nasopharyngeal or oropharyngeal swab collected by mobile phlebotomists. Prospective study participants could optionally give additional blood draws and questionnaires over a 2-month period. Before DNA extraction, blood samples from the prospective study were shipped at room temperature or frozen. TCRbeta CDR3 regions were amplified from genomic DNA using the immunoSEQ Assay, a bias-controlled multiplex PCR. The authors' analysis ran thus. The number of nucleated cells in each sample was estimated from the amplification of reference gene primers within the assay. Sequence reads were collapsed and filtered to measure the absolute abundance of every unique TCRbeta CDR3 rearrangement. For each sample, productive Simpson clonality was calculated as the square root of Simpson's diversity index over productive rearrangements. Held by TCRdb, this immuneACCESS table contains in-frame sequences only and omits some clones. Under half of the omission traces to an unresolved V gene where checked; the cause of the rest is unknown. V, J and clone size were drawn from that table, and D and trimming were deduced from the DNA. The sample table records 110,000 to 150,000 clones; more than 80% of these occur just once. The ten top clones hold about 4.5% of the sample.

The CDR3 numbers 16 residues from cysteine through phenylalanine. Of all the DNA, just the CDR3 is kept, 48 bases in frame from base 1. V trim: 5 bases; J trim: 0 bases; unmatched bases: 9. From a lookup of the germline V gene (reference sequence), CDR1 and CDR2 are SEHNR and FQNEAQ. The chain employs TRBV7-9 and TRBJ1-1, and TRBD1 aligns with 7 junction nucleotides. The material sequenced was PBMCs or T cells enriched from blood (not recorded which). This clonotype originated in a man aged 50-59 years who had recovered from COVID-19. The CDR3 protein: CASSHTGAVMNTEAFF. The DNA sequence is as follows: TGTGCCAGCAGCCATACAGGGGCGGTCATGAACACTGAAGCTTTCTTT.